This T cell receptor (beta chain) was recorded in a study of naive and memory T cell subsets. A few counts support this clonotype. No antigen is known for it. This CDR3 has 15 residues. V lost 3 bases and J 6 bases, leaving 15 bases between the germline ends. An equimolar mix of two oligonucleotides served as the beta constant-region primer for TRBC1 and TRBC2. Four rounds of PCR amplified the ligated cDNA using nested alpha and beta constant-region primers plus SP2. TCRdb redid the calling of the UMI-ligation and nested PCR reads with MiXCR, one entry per CDR3 protein. The table lists over 110,000 distinct CDR3 sequences, approximately 21% of them singletons. Notes on the study in general: No ground truth validated the naive and memory repertoire findings. Clonotypes here are unpaired alpha or beta chain sequences. Especially in CD8 cells, naive repertoires contained a few larger clonotypes, possibly CD45RA-re-expressing memory cells.

This clonotype originated in a human donor in good health. The sample consisted of naive CD8+ T cells from blood. The chain joins TRBV12-3 or TRBV12-4 to TRBJ2-1; D ambiguous. DNA of the CDR3: TGTGCCAGCAGTTTGAGGCAGCTGGCCCCCAATGAGCAGTTCTTC. Its translation: CASSLRQLAPNEQFF.